This entry lists 32 T cell receptor beta chains sequenced from one sample in a study of cytomegalovirus exposure and HLA in healthy donors. A multiplex PCR was run with 60 Vbeta primers and 13 Jbeta primers. The method was immunoSEQ multiplex PCR; TCRdb's version includes in-frame clones alone and lacks a portion of them. This table holds 200,000 to 300,000 clones, about 83% found once. Sequencing was performed on PBMCs. These receptors originate from a woman aged 40 to 50 in good health and CMV-seropositive.

This clone was recorded once. The chain uses TRBV20-1 and TRBJ2-7; D is perhaps TRBD2 (5 bases). The CDR3 totals 11 residues. Germline-derived CDR1 and CDR2 are DFQATT and SNEGSKA (reference sequence). V shed 6 bases and J shed 3 bases, with 9 bases lying between them. The CDR3 sequence: CSAGGSYEQYF. The CDR3 DNA is TGCAGTGCGGGTGGGAGCTACGAGCAGTACTTC.

J is TRBJ1-5 and V is TRBV30; D is perhaps TRBD1 (5 bases). CDR1 and CDR2 (germline): GTSNPN, SVGIG (reference sequence). This CDR3 spans 16 amino acids. Trimming shortened V by 5 bases and J by 7 bases, and 24 bases separated the two germline ends. The CDR3 sequence is CAWGIRGVDGSQPQHF. CDR3 bases: TGTGCCTGGGGGATTCGGGGGGTAGATGGGTCACAGCCCCAGCATTTT.

CDR3 protein: CASRQTSGNTGELFF. In DNA, the CDR3 is TGTGCCAGCAGACAGACTAGCGGTAACACCGGGGAGCTGTTTTTT. This chain links TRBV2 with TRBJ2-2; 9 bases map to TRBD2. This CDR3 has 15 amino acids. From germline, CDR1 is SNHLY and CDR2 FYNNEI. V lost 6 bases to trimming and J lost 2 bases; unmatched junction nucleotides: 4.

A few counts support this clone. This chain uses TRBV27 with TRBJ1-6; 7 bases are a match to TRBD1. In germline, CDR1 is MNHEY, CDR2 SMNVEV (reference sequence). V lost 6 bases to trimming and J lost 2 bases; unmatched junction nucleotides: 7. The CDR3 is 16 residues long. CDR3 in DNA: TGTGCCAGCAGCCTCGGGACAGAACCCTATAATTCACCCCTCCACTTT. This codes for CASSLGTEPYNSPLHF.

The chain combines TRBV10-3 with TRBJ1-4, with TRBD1 as a possible D gene (5 bases). CDR1 ENHRY and CDR2 SYGVKD come from the germline V gene. The germline V and J ends were trimmed by 3 bases and 5 bases, with 13 bases remaining between them. The CDR3 totals 15 residues. DNA of the CDR3: TGTGCCATCAGTGATCCTCAGGGAACAAATGAAAAACTGTTTTTT. The encoded protein is CAISDPQGTNEKLFF.

This chain joins TRBV27 and TRBJ2-5; maybe TRBD1 (6 bases). Trimming stripped 3 bases from V and 5 bases from J, with 13 bases between. The CDR3 runs 14 residues. The germline V gene has CDR1 MNHEY and CDR2 SMNVEV (reference sequence). The CDR3 protein is CASSFSRGSETQYF. CDR3 in DNA: TGTGCCAGCAGTTTTTCCAGGGGTTCTGAGACCCAGTACTTC.

The chain recombines TRBV7-3 with TRBJ2-7; D is possibly TRBD2 (5 bases). CDR3 length: 14 residues. Germline CDR1 SGHTA, CDR2 FQGTGA. Between the trimmed V and J ends, which lost 5 bases and 5 bases, there was a span of 16 bases. Here the CDR3 DNA reads TGTGCCAGCAGCGTCAAAACCGGGGTTAACGAGCAGTACTTC. Protein sequence: CASSVKTGVNEQYF.

J is TRBJ2-1 and V is TRBV4-1; 9 bases align to TRBD2. CDR1 is MGHRA and CDR2 is YSYEKL in the germline V gene. CDR3 length: 15 amino acids. The ends lost 5 bases at V and 1 base at J; junction bases unmatched: 3. CDR3 region: CASSWTSESYNEQFF. For the CDR3, the DNA is TGCGCCAGCAGCTGGACTAGCGAATCCTACAATGAGCAGTTCTTC.

The chain carries TRBV18 and TRBJ2-5; D gene unclear. The CDR3 sequence is 11 residues long. Trimming shortened V by 3 bases and J by 5 bases, and 4 bases separated the two germline ends. Per germline, CDR1 KGHSH and CDR2 LQKENI. The CDR3 here is CASSPEETQYF. CDR3 in DNA: TGTGCCAGCTCACCCGAGGAGACCCAGTACTTC.

This chain joins TRBV6-5 and TRBJ2-7, with 9 bases matching TRBD2. The germline gives CDR1 MNHEY, CDR2 SVGAGI. This CDR3 comprises 14 residues. The V and J ends lost 8 bases and 3 bases, in that order; junction bases with no gene match: 8. The CDR3 loop is CASAPSGKSYEQYF. CDR3 nucleotide sequence: TGTGCCAGCGCTCCTAGCGGGAAAAGCTACGAGCAGTACTTC.

The V gene is TRBV6-5, the J gene TRBJ2-7; 7 bases match TRBD1. There are 14 residues in the CDR3. Germline lookup yields CDR1 MNHEY and CDR2 SVGAGI. V lost 6 bases to trimming and J lost 3 bases; unmatched junction nucleotides: 8. The CDR3 DNA follows: TGTGCCAGCAGCTCCGGGGACAGCAGCTACGAGCAGTACTTC. Translated: CASSSGDSSYEQYF.

This chain links TRBV5-1 with TRBJ2-5; 7 bases are shared with TRBD1. CDR1 is SGHRS, CDR2 YFSETQ, per germline. The CDR3 sequence is 15 residues long. After removal of 4 bases from V and 0 bases from J, the junction contained 6 bases not matched to a gene. The CDR3 sequence is CASSSSQGYQETQYF. The CDR3 DNA reads as TGCGCCAGCAGCAGTTCACAGGGGTACCAAGAGACCCAGTACTTC.

The table lists this clone with a count of one. The chain carries TRBV9 and TRBJ2-7, with TRBD1 identical over 8 bases. Germline CDR1 is SGDLS and CDR2 is YYNGEE. V lost 9 bases to trimming and J lost 5 bases; unmatched junction nucleotides: 7. The CDR3 is 12 amino acids. The CDR3, as DNA: TGTGCCAATTCAGGGGGCGCGGACGAGCAGTACTTC. Translated: CANSGGADEQYF.

As for this clone: This sample includes further DNA sequences coding for the same CDR3. The chain employs TRBV7-3 and TRBJ1-1; possible D gene TRBD1, 5 bases. The CDR3 runs to 14 residues. Germline CDR1 SGHTA, CDR2 FQGTGA. V dropped 3 bases and J dropped 0 bases, with 8 bases sitting between them. The CDR3 spells CASSLGGMNTEAFF. The CDR3 DNA follows: TGTGCCAGCAGCTTGGGGGGGATGAACACTGAAGCTTTCTTT.

This clone was detected a few times. V usage is TRBV6-6 and J usage is TRBJ2-7; the match to TRBD2 covers 13 bases. Germline CDR1 is MNHNY and CDR2 is SVGAGI (reference sequence). J lost 5 bases, V lost 4 bases, and 5 bases had no gene match. This CDR3 comprises 15 residues. The CDR3 bases are TGTGCCAGCAGTTCTCGGACTAGCGGGAGTGACGAGCAGTACTTC. Encoded protein: CASSSRTSGSDEQYF.

The genes are TRBV5-1 and TRBJ1-1, with D perhaps matching TRBD1 (6 bases). Trimming pared 3 bases from V and 2 bases from J, leaving 11 bases between. Per germline, CDR1 SGHRS and CDR2 YFSETQ. This CDR3 spans 14 amino acids. The CDR3 is CASSWDTLNTEAFF. The CDR3 DNA reads TGCGCCAGCAGCTGGGACACCCTTAACACTGAAGCTTTCTTT.

This rearrangement joins TRBV5-4 to TRBJ1-3, with D possibly TRBD1 on 6 matching bases. The CDR3 runs 18 residues. V dropped 2 bases and J dropped 8 bases, with 26 bases sitting between them. The V gene's germline CDR1 is SGHNT and CDR2 YYREEE (reference sequence). The CDR3 sequence is CASSFTGFNSGSRDTIYF. The DNA of the CDR3 is TGTGCCAGCAGCTTTACAGGGTTCAACTCCGGCTCGAGAGACACCATATATTTT.

The chain has TRBV7-2 and TRBJ2-6; no clear D. The CDR3 spans 16 residues. Trimming left V 0 bases short and J 4 bases short, with 10 bases between. Germline V gives CDR1 SGHTA, CDR2 FQGNSA. Here the CDR3 reads CASSLAAQVGANVLTF. DNA for the CDR3: TGTGCCAGCAGCTTAGCGGCGCAGGTGGGGGCCAACGTCCTGACTTTC.

V is TRBV2 and J is TRBJ2-2, with D tentatively TRBD2 (6 bases). CDR3 length: 16 residues. V was clipped by 5 bases and J by 6 bases, with 19 bases between them. Germline V gene sequence: CDR1 SNHLY, CDR2 FYNNEI. In nucleotides, the CDR3 is TGTGCCAGCAGTCATTCATTAGGTGGAGGGTCCGGGGAGCTGTTTTTT. It yields the protein CASSHSLGGGSGELFF.

This clone was observed a single time. The CDR3 DNA is TGTGCCAGCAGTGAAGCTAGAAACACCATATATTTT. As protein: CASSEARNTIYF. The chain is built from TRBV6-1 and TRBJ1-3; no clear D gene. V was pared by 0 bases and J by 5 bases, with 2 bases between. The CDR3 covers 12 residues. Germline CDR1 reads MNHNS; CDR2 reads SASEGT.

The CDR3 sequence: CSVGTGEIYEQYF. The CDR3 nucleotides are TGCAGCGTTGGGACAGGGGAAATTTACGAGCAGTACTTC. This chain connects TRBV29-1 to TRBJ2-5, with 9 positions matching TRBD1. The DNA matches TRBJ2-7 better at its end, which makes the J call doubtful. The germline V gene encodes CDR1 SQVTM and CDR2 ANQGSEA. CDR3 size: 13 residues.

V usage is TRBV6-1 and J usage is TRBJ2-5, with D perhaps matching TRBD2 (5 bases). V lost 8 bases and J lost 5, with 21 bases in between. Germline CDR1 and CDR2: MNHNS and SASEGT. There are 15 residues in the CDR3. In nucleotides, the CDR3 is TGTGCCAGCTCCACACCCGAGGGTAGGAGGGAGACCCAGTACTTC. Translated: CASSTPEGRRETQYF.

The gene calls are TRBV7-8 and TRBJ1-1; D remains ambiguous. Germline CDR1 reads SGHVS; CDR2 reads FQNEAQ. The CDR3 sequence is 14 residues long. V lost 6 bases and J lost 1, with 12 bases in between. The CDR3 loop reads CASRPKSGNTEAFF. CDR3 in DNA: TGTGCCAGCAGACCCAAAAGCGGGAACACTGAAGCTTTCTTT.

This clone occurred a few times. The chain recombines TRBV18 with TRBJ2-3, with TRBD1 matching over 11 bases. Germline trimming cut 6 bases from V and 4 bases from J; bases unmatched to any gene: 9. The CDR3 length is 16 residues. The V gene's germline CDR1 is KGHSH and CDR2 LQKENI. The CDR3 here is CASSPGQGVFADTQYF. CDR3 bases: TGTGCCAGCTCCCCGGGACAGGGGGTCTTTGCAGATACGCAGTATTTT.

The rearrangement joins TRBV2 to TRBJ2-2; 7 bases match TRBD1. V was clipped by 6 bases and J by 4 bases; unmatched bases: 11. CDR3 length: 16 residues. Germline V gene sequence: CDR1 SNHLY, CDR2 FYNNEI. The DNA of the CDR3 is TGTGCCAGCAGCCCCAGTCCAGGGGGTGCCACCGGGGAGCTGTTTTTT. This gives the protein CASSPSPGGATGELFF.

In regard to this clone: A read error is likely, as this CDR3 ends without the conserved phenylalanine or tryptophan. It is unclear where the CDR3 begins or ends on the DNA, so no DNA is shown, and the CDR3 is as TCRdb lists it. The chain carries TRBV27 and TRBJ2-4; TRBD1 is the table's D call and was not checked against the DNA. The CDR3 comprises 9 residues, both ends counted. Germline V CDR1 and CDR2: MNHEY, SMNVEV (reference sequence). CDR3: CAGGRDSSA.

The chain is built from TRBV25-1 and TRBJ2-2, with 9 bases fitting TRBD2. Trimming at V came to 1 base and at J to 6 bases, leaving 6 bases not matched to a gene. This CDR3 has 16 amino acids. Germline CDR1 MGHDK, CDR2 SYGVNS. Here the CDR3 reads CASSEFGAGGPGELFF. CDR3 DNA: TGTGCCAGCAGTGAATTTGGAGCGGGAGGACCCGGGGAGCTGTTTTTT.

The chain couples TRBV6-1 to TRBJ1-3, with 8 bases that match TRBD1. Germline V CDR1 and CDR2: MNHNS, SASEGT. After removal of 1 base from V and 4 bases from J, the junction contained 3 bases not matched to a gene. This CDR3 has 15 residues. CDR3 sequence reads: CASSEGRDRGNTIYF. CDR3 nucleotides: TGTGCCAGCAGTGAAGGCCGGGACAGGGGAAACACCATATATTTT.

This clone came up a few times. The chain is built from TRBV28 and TRBJ2-7; 9 nucleotides agree with TRBD2. The CDR3 consists of 15 residues. The germline gives CDR1 MDHEN, CDR2 SYDVKM. With 2 bases clipped from V and 5 bases from J, the junction kept 7 bases outside the gene matches. The DNA of the CDR3 is TGTGCCAGCAGTTTACTAGCGGGACCTGTCGACGAGCAGTACTTC. It codes for CASSLLAGPVDEQYF.

The rearrangement uses TRBV6-5 and TRBJ2-7, with D possibly being TRBD1 (5 bases). Germline CDR1 MNHEY, CDR2 SVGAGI. V was pared by 0 bases and J by 3 bases, with 15 bases between. The CDR3 sequence is 16 residues long. The DNA for the CDR3 is TGTGCCAGCAGTTACTCGACAGAGCGACCGCACTACGAGCAGTACTTC. It specifies CASSYSTERPHYEQYF.

The chain carries TRBV19 and TRBJ1-5, with no clear D. In germline, CDR1 is LNHDA, CDR2 SQIVND (reference sequence). This CDR3 is 14 amino acids long. Deletions cut 4 bases from V and 4 bases from J, with 11 bases between. CDR3 sequence (DNA): TGTGCCAGTAGTACCGGACTGCTGAATCAGCCCCAGCATTTT. It translates to CASSTGLLNQPQHF.

DNA for the CDR3: TGTGCCAGCAGCGAATGGCAGGGGGGTACCCAGTACTTC. The encoded protein is CASSEWQGGTQYF. The chain carries TRBV11-3 and TRBJ2-5, with D maybe TRBD1 (7 bases). Germline V gives CDR1 SGHNT, CDR2 YENEEA. The V and J ends lost 5 bases and 8 bases respectively, with 15 bases between them. CDR3 length: 13 amino acids.